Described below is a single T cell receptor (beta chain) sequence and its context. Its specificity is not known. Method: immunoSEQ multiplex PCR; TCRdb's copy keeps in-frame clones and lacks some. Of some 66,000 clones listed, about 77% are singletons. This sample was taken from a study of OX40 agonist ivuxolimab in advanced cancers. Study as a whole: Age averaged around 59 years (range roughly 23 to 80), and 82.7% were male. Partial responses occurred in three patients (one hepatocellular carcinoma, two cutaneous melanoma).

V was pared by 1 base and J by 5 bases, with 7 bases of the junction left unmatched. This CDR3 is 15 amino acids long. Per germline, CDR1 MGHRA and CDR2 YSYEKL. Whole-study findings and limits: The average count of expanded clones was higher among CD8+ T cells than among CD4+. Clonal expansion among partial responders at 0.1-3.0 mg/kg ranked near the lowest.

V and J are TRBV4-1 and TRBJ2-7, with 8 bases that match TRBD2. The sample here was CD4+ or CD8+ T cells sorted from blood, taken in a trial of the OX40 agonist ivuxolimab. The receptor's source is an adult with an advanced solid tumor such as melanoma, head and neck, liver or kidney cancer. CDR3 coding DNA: TGCGCCAGCAGCCAAGGGGACGGGAGGGCTCACGAGCAGTACTTC. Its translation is CASSQGDGRAHEQYF.